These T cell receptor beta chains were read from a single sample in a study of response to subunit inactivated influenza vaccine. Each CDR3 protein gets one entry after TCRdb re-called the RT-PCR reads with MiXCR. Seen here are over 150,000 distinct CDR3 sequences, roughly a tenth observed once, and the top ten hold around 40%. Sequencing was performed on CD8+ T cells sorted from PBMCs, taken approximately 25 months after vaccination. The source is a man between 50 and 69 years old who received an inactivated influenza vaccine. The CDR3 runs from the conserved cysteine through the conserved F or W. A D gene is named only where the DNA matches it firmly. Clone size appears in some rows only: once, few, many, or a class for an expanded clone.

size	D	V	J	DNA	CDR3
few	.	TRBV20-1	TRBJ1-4	TGCAGTGGGAGGGGCCGTTTTAGGGAAAAACTGTTTTTT	CSGRGRFREKLFF
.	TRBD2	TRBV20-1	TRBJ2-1	TGCAGTGCTAGGGCCGCTCTAGCGGGGAATGAGCAGTTCTTC	CSARAALAGNEQFF
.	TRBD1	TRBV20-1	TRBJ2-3	TGCAGTGCTTCCGGAACCGGGACAGGGAGCGGCACAGATACGCAGTATTTT	CSASGTGTGSGTDTQYF
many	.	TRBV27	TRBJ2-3	TGTGCCAGCAGTTTATCGCTGGTAGATACGCAGTATTTT	CASSLSLVDTQYF
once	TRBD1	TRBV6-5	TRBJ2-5	TGTGCCAGCAGTTCTAGAGACAGGGGTGAAGGGGAGACCCAGTACTTC	CASSSRDRGEGETQYF
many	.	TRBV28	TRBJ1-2	TGTGCCAGCAGTTTAGCCGTGGTAGATGGCTACACCTTC	CASSLAVVDGYTF
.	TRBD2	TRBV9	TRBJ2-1	TGTGCCAGCAGCCTAGCGGGGTATAACAATGAGCAGTTCTTC	CASSLAGYNNEQFF
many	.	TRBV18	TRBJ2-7	TGTGCCAGCTCACCCGACGGCCTTGCGACCTACGAGCAGTACTTC	CASSPDGLATYEQYF
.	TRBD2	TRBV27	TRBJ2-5	TGTGCCAGCAGCTCGGCGGGGGGCAGTGGAGAGACCCAGTACTTC	CASSSAGGSGETQYF
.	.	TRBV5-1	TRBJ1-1	TGCGCCAGCAGCCCGCGTTTGGGTATTGGCGCTGAAGCTTTCTTT	CASSPRLGIGAEAFF
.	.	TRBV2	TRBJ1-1	TGTGCCAGCAGGGTACACGGTAACTTTGAAGCTTTCTTT	CASRVHGNFEAFF
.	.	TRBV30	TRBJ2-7	TGTGCCTGGAGTCCGGGACTCCTTCGGTCCGAGCAGTACTTC	CAWSPGLLRSEQYF
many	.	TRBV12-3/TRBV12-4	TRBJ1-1	TGTGCCAGCAGTTTAGCGCGAGACAGCAACACTGAAGCTTTCTTT	CASSLARDSNTEAFF
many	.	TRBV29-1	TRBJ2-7	TGCAGCGTTAGAGGGGACCACAGATCCTACGAGCAGTACTTC	CSVRGDHRSYEQYF
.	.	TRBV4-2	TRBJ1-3	TGTGCCAGCAGCCAAGATTTATCCCACTCTGGAAACACCATATATTTT	CASSQDLSHSGNTIYF
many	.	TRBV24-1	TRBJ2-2	TGTGCCACAGGCCGAGAAGGGCCCAACACCGGGGAGCTGTTTTTT	CATGREGPNTGELFF
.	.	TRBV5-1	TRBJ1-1	TGCGCCAGCAGCCTCGGACAGTATGCTGCGGTGACTGAAGCTTTCTTT	CASSLGQYAAVTEAFF
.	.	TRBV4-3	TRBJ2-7	TGCGCCAGCAGCCAAGGTGCCGAACAGGGCTACGAGCAGTACTTC	CASSQGAEQGYEQYF
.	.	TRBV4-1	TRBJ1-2	TGCGCCAGCAGCCAAGATCTGGCAGGGATAATCTATGGCTACACCTTC	CASSQDLAGIIYGYTF
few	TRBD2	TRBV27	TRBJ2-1	TGTGCCAGCAGTCCGTTAGCGGGGGGGGTTTGGAATGAGCAGTTCTTC	CASSPLAGGVWNEQFF
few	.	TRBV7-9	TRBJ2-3	TGTGCCAGCAGCTTCCAAGGCAGCACAGATACGCAGTATTTT	CASSFQGSTDTQYF
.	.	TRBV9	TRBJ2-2	TGTGCCAGCAGCGTAGTAGGGTCCGGGGAGCTGTTTTTT	CASSVVGSGELFF
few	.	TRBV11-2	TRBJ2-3	TGTGCCAGCAGCTTAGTGGCGTCAGGGTGGAGTACGCAGTATTTT	CASSLVASGWSTQYF
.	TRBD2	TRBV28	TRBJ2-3	TGTGCCAGCAGTTTATCGGGGCGGGGGGCAGATACGCAGTATTTT	CASSLSGRGADTQYF
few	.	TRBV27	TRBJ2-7	TGTGCCAGCAGTTTAGGGTCCGACTACGAGCAGTACTTC	CASSLGSDYEQYF
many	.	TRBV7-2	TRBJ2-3	TGTGCCAGCAGCTCTTTACGGGGCACAGATACGCAGTATTTT	CASSSLRGTDTQYF